These 15 T cell receptor beta chains came from one sample sequenced in a study of cytomegalovirus exposure and HLA in healthy donors. The primer mix had 60 Vbeta and 13 Jbeta primers. Clones were sequenced by immunoSEQ multiplex PCR, and TCRdb holds only the in-frame ones, with some missing. The sample records some 120,000 clones, approximately 80% being singletons. The sequenced sample was PBMCs. These receptors all come from a man aged 35 to 55 in good health and CMV-seronegative.

This chain links TRBV11-2 with TRBJ2-1; TRBD2 matches at 16 bases. The CDR3 covers 15 residues. V gave up 5 bases and J gave up 12 bases; unmatched junction bases: 7. The germline V gene has CDR1 SGHAT and CDR2 FQNNGV. The CDR3 DNA reads TGTGCCAGCAGCAACCCGGGACTAGCGGGGGGGTGGCAGTTCTTC. Protein: CASSNPGLAGGWQFF.

This clone was found once. The chain uses TRBV7-2 and TRBJ1-2, with D maybe TRBD1 (5 bases). This CDR3 is built from 12 residues. V lost 5 bases and J 7 bases, leaving 11 bases between the germline ends. Germline V gives CDR1 SGHTA, CDR2 FQGNSA. The CDR3, as DNA: TGTGCCAGCAGCCCCTGGCAGGGTGGCTACACCTTC. The encoded protein is CASSPWQGGYTF.

The V call is TRBV7-2, the J call TRBJ2-6; D is perhaps TRBD2 (6 bases). V was cut by 0 bases and J by 2 bases, with 8 bases left in between. The CDR3 spans 16 residues. CDR1 is SGHTA, CDR2 FQGNSA, per germline. The CDR3 DNA reads TGTGCCAGCAGCTTAGCCTCGGGGGCTGGGGCCAACGTCCTGACTTTC. Amino acid sequence: CASSLASGAGANVLTF.

This clone has a handful of counts. The rearrangement links TRBV5-6 to TRBJ1-6; D is possibly TRBD1 (5 bases). The V gene's germline CDR1 is SGHDT and CDR2 YYEEEE. The CDR3 covers 14 residues. The germline V and J ends were trimmed by 1 base and 10 bases, with 12 bases remaining between them. Here the CDR3 reads CASSLPRVDSPLHF. The CDR3 coding sequence is TGTGCCAGCAGCTTGCCCAGGGTGGACTCACCCCTCCACTTT.

This rearrangement joins TRBV14 to TRBJ1-1; D unresolved. Germline lookup yields CDR1 SGHDN and CDR2 FVKESK. CDR3 length: 16 amino acids. Trimming took off 1 base at V and 4 bases at J, with 16 bases between the two ends. CDR3 nucleotides: TGTGCCAGCAGCCAAGTCTATCCCCGTGGTGGCACTGAAGCTTTCTTT. As protein: CASSQVYPRGGTEAFF. Together with reference TRBV14 and TRBJ1-1, the CDR3 gives the full variable domain: EAGVTQFPSHSVIEKGQTVTLRCDPISGHDNLYWYRRVMGKEIKFLLHFVKESKQDESGMPNNRFLAERTGGTYSTLKVQPAELEDSGVYFCASSQVYPRGGTEAFFGQGTRLTVV.

This chain connects TRBV10-3 to TRBJ1-1; D not certain. This CDR3 region has 14 residues. V was pared by 4 bases and J by 5 bases, with 14 bases between. Germline values: CDR1 ENHRY, CDR2 SYGVKD. The CDR3 bases are TGTGCCATCAGTGGCCTCGACACCTCAACTGAAGCTTTCTTT. Translated: CAISGLDTSTEAFF.

This rearrangement joins TRBV2 to TRBJ1-5, with D maybe TRBD1 (5 bases). V shed 8 bases and J shed 3 bases, with 11 bases lying between them. Germline V gives CDR1 SNHLY, CDR2 FYNNEI. The CDR3 runs 13 residues. The CDR3 loop reads CASSAGFNQPQHF. CDR3 nucleotides: TGTGCCAGCTCAGCAGGGTTCAATCAGCCCCAGCATTTT.

The V gene is TRBV6-6, the J gene TRBJ1-1; TRBD1 aligns across 9 bases. The CDR3 sequence is 12 residues long. Germline V gives CDR1 MNHNY, CDR2 SVGAGI (reference sequence). V trimming: 7 bases; J trimming: 4 bases; junction bases outside the gene matches: 1. CDR3 in DNA: TGTGCCAGCATGACAGGGGGCACTGAAGCTTTCTTT. Translated, it gives CASMTGGTEAFF.

The CDR3 DNA follows: TGTGCCAGCAGCGAACGGACAGGCAATCAGCCCCAGCATTTT. This gives the protein CASSERTGNQPQHF. The chain joins TRBV7-2 to TRBJ1-5; D might be TRBD1 (6 bases). The CDR3 has 14 residues. CDR1 is SGHTA and CDR2 is FQGNSA in the germline V gene. Trimming pared 5 bases from V and 2 bases from J, leaving 10 bases between.

V and J are TRBV6-5 and TRBJ1-1; D is perhaps TRBD1 (5 bases). Trimming removed 6 bases at V and 1 base at J, with 12 bases between. The germline V gene encodes CDR1 MNHEY and CDR2 SVGAGI. The CDR3 is made up of 14 amino acids. Here the CDR3 reads CASRTPGQNTEAFF. The CDR3 bases are TGTGCCAGCAGGACCCCAGGACAGAACACTGAAGCTTTCTTT.

This chain connects TRBV19 to TRBJ1-4, with D unclear. Germline CDR1 is LNHDA and CDR2 is SQIVND (reference sequence). The V gene lost 3 bases and the J gene lost 0 bases, with 8 bases spanning the gap. The CDR3 extends over 15 amino acids. CDR3 DNA: TGTGCCAGTAGTATCGGTGGTTCAACTAATGAAAAACTGTTTTTT. Protein product: CASSIGGSTNEKLFF.

A few counts support this clone. V and J are TRBV6-5 and TRBJ2-2, with 11 bases matching TRBD1. Trimming removed 5 bases from V and 6 bases from J; junction bases left unmatched: 5. The CDR3 runs 15 residues. The V gene's germline CDR1 is MNHEY and CDR2 SVGAGI. CDR3 nucleotide sequence: TGTGCCAGCAGTAGGACAGGGGGCGGATCCGGGGAGCTGTTTTTT. This codes for CASSRTGGGSGELFF.

This clone has a handful of counts. Within the sample, other DNA sequences also encode this same CDR3. This sequence joins TRBV6-1 and TRBJ1-3; weak D call: TRBD1 (6 bases). This CDR3 has 13 amino acids. The ends were cut back, 6 bases at V and 0 bases at J, with 6 bases in the middle. From germline, CDR1 is MNHNS and CDR2 SASEGT. The CDR3 here is CASSRGSGNTIYF. The CDR3 DNA sequence: TGTGCCAGCAGCAGGGGCTCTGGAAACACCATATATTTT.

CDR3 region: CASSLVSGGPEEQFF. CDR3 nucleotides: TGCGCCAGCAGCTTGGTTAGCGGGGGGCCGGAAGAGCAGTTCTTC. This sequence joins TRBV5-1 and TRBJ2-1; 10 bases fit TRBD2. The CDR3 totals 15 residues. Germline V gives CDR1 SGHRS, CDR2 YFSETQ. Losses at the gene ends were 0 bases for V and 10 bases for J; bases not matched to a gene: 7.

This clone has a single count. The V call is TRBV6-6, the J call TRBJ1-3; D unresolved. The CDR3 is 15 amino acids. V dropped 0 bases and J dropped 4 bases, with 10 bases sitting between them. The germline gives CDR1 MNHNY, CDR2 SVGAGI (reference sequence). The CDR3 protein is CASSYSAGSGNTIYF. CDR3 nucleotide sequence: TGTGCCAGCAGTTACTCGGCGGGATCGGGAAACACCATATATTTT.